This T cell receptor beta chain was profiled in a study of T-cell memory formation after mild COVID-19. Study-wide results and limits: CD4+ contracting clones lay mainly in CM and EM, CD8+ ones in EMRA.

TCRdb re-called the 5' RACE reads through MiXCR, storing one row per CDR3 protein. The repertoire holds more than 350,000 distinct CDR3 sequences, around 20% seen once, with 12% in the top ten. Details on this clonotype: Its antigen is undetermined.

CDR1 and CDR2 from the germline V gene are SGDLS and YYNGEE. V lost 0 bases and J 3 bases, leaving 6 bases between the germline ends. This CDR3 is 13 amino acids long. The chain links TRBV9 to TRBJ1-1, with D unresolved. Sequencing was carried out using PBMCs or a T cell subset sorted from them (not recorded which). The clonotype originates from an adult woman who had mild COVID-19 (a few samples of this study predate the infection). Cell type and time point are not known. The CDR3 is CASSVDRYTEAFF. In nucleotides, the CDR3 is TGTGCCAGCAGCGTAGACAGATACACTGAAGCTTTCTTT. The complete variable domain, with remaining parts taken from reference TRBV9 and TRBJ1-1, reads DSGVTQTPKHLITATGQRVTLRCSPRSGDLSVYWYQQSLDQGLQFLIQYYNGEERAKGNILERFSAQQFPDLHSELNLSSLELGDSALYFCASSVDRYTEAFFGQGTRLTVV.